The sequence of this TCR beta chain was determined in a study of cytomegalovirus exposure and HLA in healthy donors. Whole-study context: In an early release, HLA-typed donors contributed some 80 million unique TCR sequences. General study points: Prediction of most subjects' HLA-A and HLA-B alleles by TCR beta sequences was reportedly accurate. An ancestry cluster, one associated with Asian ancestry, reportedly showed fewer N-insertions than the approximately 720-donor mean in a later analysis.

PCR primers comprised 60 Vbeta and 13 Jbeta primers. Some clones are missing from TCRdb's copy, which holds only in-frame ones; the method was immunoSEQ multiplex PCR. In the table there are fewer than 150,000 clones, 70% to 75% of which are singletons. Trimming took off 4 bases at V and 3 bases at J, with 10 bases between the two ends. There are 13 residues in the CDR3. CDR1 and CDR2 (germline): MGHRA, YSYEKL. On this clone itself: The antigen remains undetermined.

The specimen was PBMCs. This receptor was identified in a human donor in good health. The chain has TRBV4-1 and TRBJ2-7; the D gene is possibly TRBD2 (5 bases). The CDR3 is CASSPGLIYEQYF. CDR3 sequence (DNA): TGCGCCAGCAGCCCTGGACTGATCTACGAGCAGTACTTC.